This T cell receptor (beta chain) was identified in a study of technical replicates of blood from a few donors. The CDR3 is made up of 14 amino acids. V dropped 0 bases and J dropped 6 bases, with 11 bases sitting between them. Germline lookup yields CDR1 MNHEY and CDR2 SVGAGI. Data came from immunoSEQ multiplex PCR; TCRdb stores just in-frame clones and leaves some out. The sample has some 84,000 clones, 90% to 95% seen once; the top ten hold 0.39%. The sequence derives from a human donor in good health. Sequencing was performed on T cells isolated from PBMCs. The rearrangement uses TRBV6-5 and TRBJ1-1; tentative D call: TRBD1 (5 bases). Here the CDR3 reads CASSYSGDVSEAFF. The CDR3 coding sequence is TGTGCCAGCAGTTACTCAGGGGATGTCTCTGAAGCTTTCTTT.